The T cell receptor beta chain under discussion was sequenced for a study of blood T cell repertoires in COVID-19. Sequencing used immunoSEQ multiplex PCR; TCRdb keeps in-frame clones, though not all of them. Of about 430,000 clones in the sample, 80% to 90% are singletons; the top ten hold 0.8% to 1%. The germline V gene has CDR1 LGHNA and CDR2 YNFKEQ. The CDR3 is 17 residues long. With V trimmed by 3 bases and J by 3 bases, 9 bases remained unmatched. This receptor was identified in a young man with COVID-19, enrolled during active disease. The sequencing input was peripheral blood. The rearrangement links TRBV4-2 to TRBJ2-1; 9 nucleotides align to TRBD2. For the CDR3, the DNA is TGTGCCAGCAGCCACGTTATAGCGGGAGACCACTACAATGAGCAGTTCTTC. It codes for CASSHVIAGDHYNEQFF.